The clone carrying this TCR beta chain was recorded only once. Its antigen is still unknown. This entry belongs to a study of shared clonotypes between healthy human individuals. Turning to the study itself: Used for every donor were three CD4 naive, three CD4 memory, two CD8 naive and one CD8 memory plate. Study-level points and caveats: It was the non-shared clonotypes that had lower generation probabilities than clonotypes shared by all four donors. The expectation was that sequencing depth would affect clonotype sharing among donors.

Looked up from germline, CDR1 is MNHNY and CDR2 is SVGAGI (reference sequence). V gave up 4 bases and J gave up 0 bases; unmatched junction bases: 4. The CDR3 is made up of 15 amino acids. The table came from immunoSEQ multiplex PCR; TCRdb's copy has only in-frame clones and leaves some out. The sample contains 1,400,000 or so clones, roughly 98.5% of which appear only once. The gene calls are TRBV6-6 and TRBJ2-3, with 7 nucleotides matching TRBD1. The source material was naive CD4+ T cells sorted from blood. Subset of the sample: CD45RA+ positively selected. The source of this sequence is a man aged 25-40 years in good health. The CDR3 region has the DNA TGTGCCAGCAGTTGGGGACAGATAAGCACAGATACGCAGTATTTT. Translation: CASSWGQISTDTQYF.